These 6 T cell receptor beta chains were all obtained from the same sample, sequenced in a study of blood T cell repertoires in COVID-19. Clones were read by immunoSEQ multiplex PCR, and TCRdb kept only the in-frame ones, dropping some. The profile shows under 200,000 clones, around three quarters of them singletons. Input material: PBMCs or T cells enriched from blood (not recorded which). These receptors were obtained from a woman aged 70-85 years in a cohort exposed to, infected with or recovered from COVID-19 (not recorded which).

The genes are TRBV29-1 and TRBJ1-1, with a weak D call TRBD1 (6 bases). Germline V lookup: CDR1 SQVTM, CDR2 ANQGSEA. The CDR3 contains 11 residues. V lost 7 bases, J lost 4 bases, and 10 bases lay in between. CDR3 protein: CSGDTGTEAFF. The CDR3 region has the DNA TGCAGCGGGGACACCGGCACTGAAGCTTTCTTT.

This clone appeared a few times. For the CDR3, the DNA is TGTGCCAGCAGGCCGACTAGAGCTGCAGAGCTGTTTTTT. This codes for CASRPTRAAELFF. The chain links TRBV12-3 or TRBV12-4 to TRBJ2-2, with a weak D call TRBD2 (6 bases). The CDR3 is 13 residues long. V was clipped by 6 bases and J by 11 bases, with 16 bases between them.

The V gene is TRBV7-9, the J gene TRBJ2-5; maybe TRBD2 (5 bases). This CDR3 contains 15 residues. The ends were cut back, 3 bases at V and 3 bases at J, with 14 bases in the middle. Looked up from germline, CDR1 is SEHNR and CDR2 is FQNEAQ (reference sequence). DNA for the CDR3: TGTGCCAGCAGCTTCCCCAGCGGCCATAAAGAGACCCAGTACTTC. Its protein product is CASSFPSGHKETQYF.

V usage is TRBV7-6 and J usage is TRBJ1-4; a possible D gene is TRBD1 (6 bases). Germline assignment: CDR1 SGHVS and CDR2 FNYEAQ. The V gene lost 5 bases and the J gene lost 1 base, with 20 bases spanning the gap. The CDR3 is 18 residues long. The CDR3, as DNA: TGTGCCAGCAGCCCCGCACCGGGACATATGAGAACTAATGAAAAACTGTTTTTT. The encoded protein is CASSPAPGHMRTNEKLFF.

V is TRBV5-1 and J is TRBJ2-1; a possible D gene is TRBD1 (5 bases). The CDR3 has 14 amino acids. CDR1 and CDR2 (germline): SGHRS, YFSETQ. V dropped 1 base and J dropped 6 bases, with 11 bases sitting between them. DNA of the CDR3: TGCGCCAGCAGCTTGAGGGCAGGGATCAATGAGCAGTTCTTC. Its protein product is CASSLRAGINEQFF.

This clone has at least ten counts. The rearrangement uses TRBV3-1 (or the pseudogene TRBV3-2) and TRBJ2-2; TRBD1 agrees at 8 bases. CDR1 is LGHDT and CDR2 is YNNKEL in the germline V gene (reference sequence). The V segment lost 2 bases and the J segment 3 bases; nucleotides outside the gene matches: 2. The CDR3 loop spans 15 amino acids. The CDR3 bases are TGTGCCAGCAGCCAAATGGACAGGGACACCGGGGAGCTGTTTTTT. Translated, it gives CASSQMDRDTGELFF.